A single sample is the source of the 5 T cell receptor beta chains below, sequenced in a study of T cell responses to AZD1222 COVID-19 vaccine. Assay: immunoSEQ multiplex PCR; the TCRdb copy retains only in-frame clones and omits some. The data contain about 170,000 clones, roughly nine tenths of them singletons. The specimen comprised peripheral blood, sampled on day 0 of AZD1222 vaccination. Receptor source: an adult in good health.

The chain joins TRBV9 to TRBJ2-1, with D hard to call. V was clipped by 0 bases and J by 3 bases, with 13 bases between them. Per germline, CDR1 SGDLS and CDR2 YYNGEE. CDR3 length equals 16 residues. CDR3 sequence reads: CASSVGWGVLYNEQFF. CDR3 nucleotide sequence: TGTGCCAGCAGCGTAGGATGGGGTGTCCTCTACAATGAGCAGTTCTTC.

The V gene is TRBV13, the J gene TRBJ2-1; a weak D match, TRBD2 (5 bases). Deletions cut 6 bases from V and 1 base from J, with 10 bases between. Germline CDR1 and CDR2: PRHDT and FYEKMQ (reference sequence). The CDR3 length is 14 residues. CDR3 bases: TGTGCCAGCAGTTCCCGGGGTTCCTACAATGAGCAGTTCTTC. Amino acids: CASSSRGSYNEQFF.

The V and J genes are TRBV4-2 and TRBJ2-5, with 10 bases aligning to TRBD1. The CDR3 spans 15 residues. The trim removed 8 bases at V and 2 bases at J, leaving 8 bases unmatched. The V gene's germline CDR1 is LGHNA and CDR2 YNFKEQ. This CDR3 is CASAPGTGVQETQYF. In DNA form, the CDR3 reads TGTGCCAGCGCACCCGGGACAGGGGTGCAAGAGACCCAGTACTTC.

The rearrangement joins TRBV19 to TRBJ2-2, with D maybe TRBD2 (6 bases). The CDR3 loop spans 18 amino acids. The germline gives CDR1 LNHDA, CDR2 SQIVND (reference sequence). Trimming took 5 bases from V and 1 from J, leaving 20 bases between them. Here the CDR3 reads CASSVREKIQRNTGELFF. The DNA for the CDR3 is TGTGCCAGTAGTGTCCGGGAGAAAATTCAGCGGAACACCGGGGAGCTGTTTTTT.

The V gene is TRBV4-1, the J gene TRBJ1-1, with D possibly TRBD1 on 6 matching bases. Germline V gene lookup returns CDR1 MGHRA and CDR2 YSYEKL. CDR3 size: 16 residues. V shed 4 bases and J shed 0 bases, with 15 bases lying between them. The CDR3 nucleotides read TGCGCCAGCAGCCCCTCGCCCGGGACATTGAACACTGAAGCTTTCTTT. Protein: CASSPSPGTLNTEAFF.